Below, 21 T cell receptor beta chains from the same sample are listed, as sequenced in a study of blood T cells in healthy people across ages. Then a second PCR, running about 6 to 12 cycles, was carried out with a sample-barcoded 5' primer and a J-beta primer mix. From the 5' RACE reads, TCRdb called clonotypes with MiXCR, one entry per CDR3 protein. Among 750,000 to 1,000,000 distinct CDR3 sequences listed, around 29% were seen once. The same sample was also used in a study of T cells of mothers and their children.

The sample was blood. These receptor sequences come from a woman aged 40 to 50 in good health.

In its sample, this clonotype was seen a few times. The V gene is TRBV10-3, the J gene TRBJ1-2, with unresolved D. The ends were cut back, 4 bases at V and 4 bases at J, with 16 bases in the middle. The germline gives CDR1 ENHRY, CDR2 SYGVKD. The CDR3 runs 15 residues. Written as DNA, the CDR3 is TGTGCCATCAGTGCGAAGGGCGGGTCTGGCTATGGCTACACCTTC. Its protein product is CAISAKGGSGYGYTF.

This clonotype was observed many times. The chain couples TRBV5-5 to TRBJ2-7, with D possibly matching TRBD1 (6 bases). CDR1 SGHKS and CDR2 YYEKEE come from the germline V gene (reference sequence). The CDR3 loop spans 13 amino acids. V was pared by 5 bases and J by 2 bases, with 11 bases between. The CDR3 DNA reads TGTGCCAGCAGTTTACAGGGACCCTACGAGCAGTACTTC. Its translation: CASSLQGPYEQYF. The variable domain in full, completed from reference TRBV5-5 and TRBJ2-7, reads DAGVTQSPTHLIKTRGQQVTLRCSPISGHKSVSWYQQVLGQGPQFIFQYYEKEERGRGNFPDRFSARQFPNYSSELNVNALLLGDSALYLCASSLQGPYEQYFGPGTRLTVT.

The rearrangement joins TRBV28 to TRBJ1-2; the D gene is possibly TRBD1 (5 bases). CDR3 length: 16 amino acids. Trimming pared 4 bases from V and 8 bases from J, leaving 23 bases between. Germline CDR1 is MDHEN and CDR2 is SYDVKM. DNA of the CDR3: TGTGCCAGCAGTTATGGGGGGTCAGGGACGGTTCTGGGCTACACCTTC. Translating gives CASSYGGSGTVLGYTF.

Comments on this clonotype: Relative to the germline gene, one junction end is altered; a read error may explain this. Written as DNA, the CDR3 is TGTGCCAGCAGTTTCGGCAGGGTCGGTGAAACTTTCTTT. Residues: CASSFGRVGETFF. The chain links TRBV12-3 or TRBV12-4 to TRBJ1-1; D is possibly TRBD1 (5 bases). The CDR3 extends over 13 amino acids.

This clonotype was recorded at least ten times. The gene calls are TRBV13 and TRBJ2-7; D not resolved. Trimming left V 5 bases short and J 7 bases short, with 9 bases between. CDR3 length equals 11 residues. Looked up from germline, CDR1 is PRHDT and CDR2 is FYEKMQ (reference sequence). The CDR3 DNA is TGTGCCAGCAGCCTAGATGGAGAGCAGTACTTC. This codes for CASSLDGEQYF.

This clonotype came up many times. The chain employs TRBV29-1 and TRBJ1-1; D perhaps matches TRBD1 (6 bases). Germline CDR1 SQVTM, CDR2 ANQGSEA. The CDR3 is made up of 17 amino acids. The V end was cut by 4 bases, the J end by 6 bases, with 27 bases between. The CDR3 nucleotides are TGCAGCGTTGTAGGTTCGTTGGGGGCAGGGACTAAATCTGAAGCTTTCTTT. Translating it yields CSVVGSLGAGTKSEAFF.

The rearrangement uses TRBV24-1 and TRBJ1-3, with D possibly matching TRBD1 (5 bases). The CDR3 length is 14 residues. Germline V gene data show CDR1 as KGHDR and CDR2 as SFDVKD. The germline V and J ends were trimmed by 4 bases and 4 bases, with 10 bases remaining between them. CDR3 amino acids: CATSDWGEGNTIYF. As DNA, the CDR3 is TGTGCCACCAGTGACTGGGGCGAAGGAAACACCATATATTTT.

This clonotype was counted many times. This chain links TRBV5-1 with TRBJ2-1; D is ambiguous. Germline loops: CDR1 SGHRS, CDR2 YFSETQ. Trimming cost V 4 bases and J 1 base, with 12 bases left between them. The CDR3 loop spans 15 amino acids. CDR3 sequence reads: CASSPTANSYNEQFF. The CDR3 DNA reads as TGCGCCAGCAGCCCGACGGCGAATTCCTACAATGAGCAGTTCTTC.

This clonotype was observed a few times. The chain uses TRBV9 and TRBJ2-1, with TRBD1 matching 7 bases. The J segment lost 6 bases and the V segment lost 0 bases, leaving 12 bases of the junction unmatched. Germline CDR1 SGDLS, CDR2 YYNGEE. This CDR3 region has 17 residues. CDR3 coding DNA: TGTGCCAGCAGCGTAGGAGGGGGTGGGACAGCGTTCAATGAGCAGTTCTTC. This codes for CASSVGGGGTAFNEQFF.

This clonotype was found a few times. The junction shows a germline mismatch at one end, possibly a read error. The DNA for the CDR3 is TGTGCCAGCAGGGAAGGGCGGGGAGACAATGAGCAGTTCTTC. Amino acid sequence: CASREGRGDNEQFF. V and J are TRBV2 and TRBJ2-1; D is perhaps TRBD2 (6 bases). The CDR3 has 14 residues. The germline CDR1 and CDR2 sequences are SNHLY and FYNNEI.

This clonotype was detected only a few times. The rearrangement uses TRBV28 and TRBJ2-4; no definite D call. Germline values: CDR1 MDHEN, CDR2 SYDVKM. This CDR3 is built from 13 residues. Trimming took off 10 bases at V and 0 bases at J, with 10 bases between the two ends. The CDR3 DNA is TGTGCCACAGAACCGGGAGCCAAAAACATTCAGTACTTC. Amino acids: CATEPGAKNIQYF.

This clonotype was seen more than once but under ten times. At one boundary the junction diverges from the germline segment, which might be a read error. In nucleotides, the CDR3 is TGTGTCAGCAGCCCCTACAGGGGGCAAGAGACCCAGTACTTC. This encodes CVSSPYRGQETQYF. The rearrangement links TRBV9 to TRBJ2-5, with 8 bases that match TRBD1. CDR1 is SGDLS, CDR2 YYNGEE, per germline. The CDR3 contains 14 residues.

The V call is TRBV15, the J call TRBJ1-1; D is uncertain. The germline V gene encodes CDR1 LNHNV and CDR2 YYDKDF (reference sequence). There are 13 residues in the CDR3. Trimming left V 8 bases short and J 3 bases short, with 13 bases between. The CDR3 is CATRVSSDTEAFF. CDR3 nucleotides: TGTGCCACCCGTGTGAGTTCGGACACTGAAGCTTTCTTT.

This rearrangement joins TRBV25-1 to TRBJ2-7, with D possibly TRBD2 on 5 matching bases. This CDR3 is 13 amino acids long. The V and J ends lost 6 bases and 5 bases respectively, with 14 bases between them. The germline V gene has CDR1 MGHDK and CDR2 SYGVNS. CDR3 protein: CASREGGVHEQYF. The DNA for the CDR3 is TGTGCCAGCAGGGAAGGAGGTGTGCACGAGCAGTACTTC.

In its sample, this clonotype was seen a few times. This chain's CDR3 is CASSLNRGQAFF. The CDR3, as DNA: TGTGCCAGCAGCTTAAACAGGGGGCAAGCGTTCTTC. The chain employs TRBV7-2 and TRBJ2-1; 9 bases are a match to TRBD1. V lost 2 bases, J lost 15 bases, and 5 bases stayed unmatched. CDR1 is SGHTA and CDR2 is FQGNSA in the germline V gene. The CDR3 contains 12 residues.

This clonotype was recorded a few times. This sequence joins TRBV7-3 and TRBJ2-3; TRBD2 is a possible D gene (5 bases). CDR3 length: 17 residues. The ends were cut back, 5 bases at V and 3 bases at J, with 21 bases in the middle. Per germline, CDR1 SGHTA and CDR2 FQGTGA. In DNA, the CDR3 is TGTGCCAGCAGCCCCTCCCCGGAGGTGGTCGGGACAGATACGCAGTATTTT. Translated, it gives CASSPSPEVVGTDTQYF.

This clonotype was seen a handful of times. At one end, the junction sequence differs from germline, possibly due to a read error. The rearrangement uses TRBV7-7 and TRBJ2-5; 9 bases fit TRBD1. The CDR3 loop spans 15 amino acids. CDR1 and CDR2 (germline): SSHAT, FNYEAQ (reference sequence). As DNA, the CDR3 is TGTGCTAGCAGCTTACTGGAACAGGGGGCAGAGACCCAGTACTTC. It codes for CASSLLEQGAETQYF.

The sample holds many counts of this clonotype. This sequence joins TRBV12-3 or TRBV12-4 and TRBJ1-1, with no clear D. With 4 bases removed from V and 3 bases from J, the gap between germline ends came to 27 bases. The CDR3 covers 19 residues. CDR3 coding DNA: TGTGCCAGCAGTTCCTACCCCTCAACACCCGGCGCATCTGACACTGAAGCTTTCTTT. Translated, it gives CASSSYPSTPGASDTEAFF.

This clonotype has a count of ten or more. The chain couples TRBV2 to TRBJ2-1; 8 bases align to TRBD2. Trimming at V came to 4 bases and at J to 4 bases, leaving 3 bases not matched to a gene. CDR1 SNHLY and CDR2 FYNNEI come from the germline V gene. CDR3 length: 14 residues. The chain's CDR3 is CASSGLAGYNEQFF. The CDR3 DNA reads as TGTGCCAGCAGTGGGCTAGCGGGTTACAATGAGCAGTTCTTC.

This clonotype was found a few times. V is TRBV28 and J is TRBJ2-7; D uncertain. This CDR3 is built from 12 residues. V was trimmed by 4 bases and J by 11 bases, leaving 15 bases between them. Looked up from germline, CDR1 is MDHEN and CDR2 is SYDVKM. The CDR3 DNA reads TGTGCCAGCAGTTCACCCTTGTTGGTGGAGTACTTC. It encodes CASSSPLLVEYF.

This clonotype was found a few times. J is TRBJ1-6 and V is TRBV28; D gene ambiguous. Per the germline V gene, CDR1 is MDHEN and CDR2 is SYDVKM. V lost 1 base to trimming and J lost 11 bases, with 18 bases between them. This CDR3 contains 16 residues. DNA of the CDR3: TGTGCCAGCAGTTTATTGAGGGCGAATGCGTGGACACCCCTCCACTTT. Translation gives CASSLLRANAWTPLHF. The variable domain in full, completed from reference TRBV28 and TRBJ1-6, reads DVKVTQSSRYLVKRTGEKVFLECVQDMDHENMFWYRQDPGLGLRLIYFSYDVKMKEKGDIPEGYSVSREKKERFSLILESASTNQTSMYLCASSLLRANAWTPLHFGNGTRLTVT.